This entry features one T cell receptor (beta chain) sequence. TCRdb keeps only in-frame clones here, not all; method: immunoSEQ multiplex PCR. This table holds a few hundred thousand clones, roughly 89% found once. Clinical history reported by participants formed the basis on which cohorts were assigned. The CDR3 loop spans 14 amino acids. V was shortened by 4 bases and J by 2 bases, with 11 bases between the two germline ends. Germline lookup yields CDR1 MGHDK and CDR2 SYGVNS. This sample was included in a study of blood T cell repertoires in COVID-19. Sequences were obtained from PBMCs or T cells enriched from blood (not recorded which). The gene calls are TRBV25-1 and TRBJ2-5; D unresolved. The TCR was taken from a woman aged 25 to 45 who had recovered from COVID-19. CDR3 nucleotides: TGTGCCAGCAGTGTTCCCGCCAGACAAGAGACCCAGTACTTC. It codes for CASSVPARQETQYF.